These 25 T cell receptor beta chains share one sample of origin, sequenced in a study of shared clonotypes between healthy human individuals. This table comes from immunoSEQ multiplex PCR, and its TCRdb copy is limited to in-frame clones, with some not included. The sample gives about 490,000 clones, roughly 85% of which show up once; over 9.5% is in the top ten. The source material was PBMCs. The receptors derive from a woman between 35 and 50 years old in good health. Some clones in this sample may be carry-over from other donors' samples.

The rearrangement links TRBV27 to TRBJ2-2; D is unclear. CDR1 and CDR2 from the germline V gene are MNHEY and SMNVEV (reference sequence). Trimming cost V 4 bases and J 5 bases, with 14 bases left between them. The CDR3 covers 15 residues. DNA of the CDR3: TGTGCCAGCAGTTCCCCCCGGGTTGGGACCGGGGAGCTGTTTTTT. Translated: CASSSPRVGTGELFF.

The chain uses TRBV25-1 and TRBJ2-7; D possibly corresponds to TRBD1 (6 bases). The CDR3 length is 14 residues. Germline-derived CDR1 and CDR2 are MGHDK and SYGVNS. V lost 6 bases and J lost 3, with 15 bases in between. The CDR3 region is CASSVTGTHYEQYF. The CDR3 nucleotides are TGTGCCAGCAGCGTTACAGGGACCCACTACGAGCAGTACTTC.

The V and J genes are TRBV7-3 and TRBJ1-1; 11 bases agree with TRBD1. The CDR3 has 15 residues. The ends lost 3 bases at V and 6 bases at J; junction bases unmatched: 6. Germline assignment: CDR1 SGHTA and CDR2 FQGTGA. The DNA of the CDR3 is TGTGCCAGCAGCTTGGACAGGGGGCGTTTCGCTGAAGCTTTCTTT. Amino acid sequence: CASSLDRGRFAEAFF.

This chain uses TRBV27 with TRBJ1-2, with a tentative D call TRBD1 (5 bases). Germline loops: CDR1 MNHEY, CDR2 SMNVEV (reference sequence). CDR3 length: 16 amino acids. Trimming removed 3 bases at V and 6 bases at J, with 20 bases between. The CDR3 reads CASSFLGTTGENGYTF. Written as DNA, the CDR3 is TGTGCCAGCAGTTTCCTCGGGACTACTGGGGAAAATGGCTACACCTTC.

This chain links TRBV28 with TRBJ1-5, with D possibly TRBD1 on 5 matching bases. Deletions cut 6 bases from V and 11 bases from J, with 14 bases between. This CDR3 spans 12 amino acids. Germline V gene lookup returns CDR1 MDHEN and CDR2 SYDVKM. DNA for the CDR3: TGTGCCAGCAGCCCCGTCAGGGCGTCCCAGCATTTT. The encoded protein is CASSPVRASQHF.

The chain combines TRBV5-1 with TRBJ1-2, with D possibly TRBD1 on 5 matching bases. V lost 0 bases and J 2 bases, leaving 5 bases between the germline ends. Germline CDR1 reads SGHRS; CDR2 reads YFSETQ. The CDR3 length is 13 residues. The CDR3 DNA is TGCGCCAGCAGCTTGGGACAGAACTATGGCTACACCTTC. Its protein product is CASSLGQNYGYTF.

This clone was detected many times. The rearrangement links TRBV27 to TRBJ2-6; either TRBD1 or TRBD2 may fit D (5 bases each). The germline gives CDR1 MNHEY, CDR2 SMNVEV (reference sequence). V lost 6 bases to trimming and J lost 4 bases, with 22 bases between them. CDR3 length: 18 amino acids. CDR3 sequence: CASSPFGAGAAGANVLTF. The DNA for the CDR3 is TGTGCCAGCAGCCCATTCGGGGCCGGGGCGGCGGGGGCCAACGTCCTGACTTTC.

The V gene is TRBV5-6, the J gene TRBJ2-5; 11 bases line up with TRBD2. The CDR3 consists of 15 residues. The V gene end was trimmed by 4 bases and the J gene end by 3 bases; junction bases not matched to a gene: 5. Germline V gives CDR1 SGHDT, CDR2 YYEEEE. Written as DNA, the CDR3 is TGTGCCAGCAGCGATAGCGGGAGGGCCGAAGAGACCCAGTACTTC. Translated: CASSDSGRAEETQYF.

There are a few counts of this clone. The chain has TRBV7-9 and TRBJ2-7, with D possibly TRBD1 on 5 matching bases. In germline, CDR1 is SEHNR, CDR2 FQNEAQ (reference sequence). The V and J ends lost 2 bases and 0 bases respectively, with 20 bases between them. The CDR3 runs to 18 residues. CDR3 loop: CASSLPPAAGPHSYEQYF. CDR3 DNA: TGTGCCAGCAGCTTACCTCCCGCGGCAGGGCCCCACTCCTACGAGCAGTACTTC.

The chain links TRBV6-1 to TRBJ2-2; TRBD2 might be the D (5 bases). Germline CDR1 is MNHNS and CDR2 is SASEGT. Trimming took 3 bases from V and 3 from J, leaving 5 bases between them. This CDR3 is 13 amino acids long. CDR3 protein: CASSERDTGELFF. Written as DNA, the CDR3 is TGTGCCAGCAGTGAGCGGGACACCGGGGAGCTGTTTTTT.

This clone has more than one count but fewer than ten. Other DNA variants within this sample encode the same CDR3. The rearrangement links TRBV29-1 to TRBJ1-1, with D perhaps matching TRBD1 (5 bases). CDR1 is SQVTM, CDR2 ANQGSEA, per germline. Between the trimmed V and J ends, which lost 4 bases and 0 bases, there was a span of 15 bases. This CDR3 has 15 residues. In nucleotides, the CDR3 is TGCAGCGTTGGAGCAGGGTGGGGGATGAACACTGAAGCTTTCTTT. Translation gives CSVGAGWGMNTEAFF.

The chain employs TRBV29-1 and TRBJ2-7, with D possibly matching TRBD1 (6 bases). The V and J ends lost 4 bases and 11 bases respectively, with 27 bases between them. Germline values: CDR1 SQVTM, CDR2 ANQGSEA. The CDR3 extends over 15 amino acids. For the CDR3, the DNA is TGCAGCGTTGCGGGTACGACAACGACACAGGGCCTTGAGTACTTC. This sequence encodes CSVAGTTTTQGLEYF.

The chain links TRBV4-2 to TRBJ2-3; TRBD2 agrees at 10 bases. The trim removed 6 bases at V and 1 base at J, leaving 1 base unmatched. Germline CDR1 reads LGHNA; CDR2 reads YNFKEQ. This CDR3 comprises 14 residues. The CDR3 nucleotides are TGTGCCAGCAGAGGGACTAGCGGCACAGATACGCAGTATTTT. Translating it yields CASRGTSGTDTQYF.

The chain has TRBV27 and TRBJ2-7; no clear D. Germline CDR1 MNHEY, CDR2 SMNVEV (reference sequence). CDR3 length: 12 amino acids. Trimming removed 5 bases at V and 3 bases at J, with 8 bases between. The CDR3 here is CASSDLGYEQYF. The CDR3 DNA reads as TGTGCCAGCAGTGACTTGGGCTACGAGCAGTACTTC.

Only one count was recorded for this clone. The chain is built from TRBV11-2 and TRBJ2-5; D call uncertain. There are 13 residues in the CDR3. Germline CDR1 is SGHAT and CDR2 is FQNNGV. Trimming shortened V by 1 base and J by 5 bases, and 8 bases separated the two germline ends. The CDR3 spells CASSLVGSETQYF. The CDR3 region has the DNA TGTGCCAGCAGCTTAGTTGGTTCGGAGACCCAGTACTTC.

J is TRBJ2-1 and V is TRBV27, with 7 nucleotides matching TRBD1. Losses at the gene ends were 2 bases for V and 2 bases for J; bases not matched to a gene: 3. The CDR3 totals 15 residues. The germline V gene encodes CDR1 MNHEY and CDR2 SMNVEV (reference sequence). The CDR3 protein is CASSLRGQPYNEQFF. DNA of the CDR3: TGTGCCAGCAGTTTACGGGGACAGCCCTACAATGAGCAGTTCTTC.

The chain employs TRBV19 and TRBJ2-1, with TRBD2 identical over 8 bases. The J segment lost 6 bases and the V segment lost 7 bases, leaving 11 bases of the junction unmatched. Germline CDR1 reads LNHDA; CDR2 reads SQIVND (reference sequence). The CDR3 is 15 amino acids. The CDR3 DNA sequence: TGTGCCAGTAAACCGGGACTAGGGGTCATCAATGAGCAGTTCTTC. As protein: CASKPGLGVINEQFF. Full variable domain (rest looked up from reference TRBV19 and TRBJ2-1): DGGITQSPKYLFRKEGQNVTLSCEQNLNHDAMYWYRQDPGQGLRLIYYSQIVNDFQKGDIAEGYSVSREKKESFPLTVTSAQKNPTAFYLCASKPGLGVINEQFFGPGTRLTVL.

The chain carries TRBV6-5 and TRBJ1-3, with 9 nucleotides matching TRBD1. Germline V lookup: CDR1 MNHEY, CDR2 SVGAGI. Trimming cost V 2 bases and J 5 bases; bases outside gene matches: 4. CDR3 length equals 15 residues. The CDR3 DNA is TGTGCCAGCAGTTACCGGACAGGGGCTAGAAACACCATATATTTT. This codes for CASSYRTGARNTIYF.

Written as DNA, the CDR3 is TGTGCCAGCGGCGCCGCGAGCACAGATACGCAGTATTTT. Protein: CASGAASTDTQYF. The chain recombines TRBV28 with TRBJ2-3, with D unclear. In germline, CDR1 is MDHEN, CDR2 SYDVKM. CDR3 length equals 13 residues. V lost 8 bases to trimming and J lost 0 bases, with 9 bases between them.

This sequence joins TRBV5-4 and TRBJ2-7; TRBD1 aligns across 9 bases. The germline CDR1 and CDR2 sequences are SGHNT and YYREEE (reference sequence). The CDR3 contains 15 residues. Unmatched junction bases numbered 6, after V lost 4 bases and J lost 1 base. The CDR3 sequence: CASSAGQGPSYEQYF. The CDR3 DNA is TGTGCCAGCAGCGCGGGACAGGGCCCTTCCTACGAGCAGTACTTC. Supplemented by reference TRBV5-4 and TRBJ2-7, the full variable domain reads ETGVTQSPTHLIKTRGQQVTLRCSSQSGHNTVSWYQQALGQGPQFIFQYYREEENGRGNFPPRFSGLQFPNYSSELNVNALELDDSALYLCASSAGQGPSYEQYFGPGTRLTVT.

J is TRBJ2-2 and V is TRBV6-4; possibly TRBD1 or TRBD2 for D (5 bases each). This CDR3 is 14 amino acids long. CDR1 is MRHNA and CDR2 is SNTAGT in the germline V gene. The V gene lost 6 bases and the J gene lost 10 bases, with 18 bases spanning the gap. CDR3 DNA: TGTGCCAGCAGCTCCGGGACGACCACCTCGGAGCTGTTTTTT. Protein product: CASSSGTTTSELFF.

This clone came up a few times. The chain recombines TRBV18 with TRBJ2-2; D may be TRBD2 (6 bases). Germline CDR1 reads KGHSH; CDR2 reads LQKENI. The CDR3 totals 18 residues. Deletions cut 3 bases from V and 0 bases from J, with 17 bases between. The CDR3 sequence is CASSPRRDRGSNTGELFF. As DNA, the CDR3 is TGTGCCAGCTCACCCCGGCGAGACCGGGGGTCGAACACCGGGGAGCTGTTTTTT.

The V call is TRBV10-3, the J call TRBJ1-5, with 9 bases identical to TRBD1. Germline-derived CDR1 and CDR2 are ENHRY and SYGVKD. The CDR3 runs to 15 residues. V trimming: 3 bases; J trimming: 4 bases; junction bases outside the gene matches: 4. The CDR3 loop reads CAISDSGQGNQPQHF. The CDR3 nucleotides read TGTGCCATCAGTGACTCCGGACAGGGGAATCAGCCCCAGCATTTT.

The chain recombines TRBV7-9 with TRBJ1-6; 7 bases are a match to TRBD1. This CDR3 is 14 amino acids long. Germline CDR1 and CDR2: SEHNR and FQNEAQ (reference sequence). The V gene end was trimmed by 5 bases and the J gene end by 6 bases; junction bases not matched to a gene: 4. CDR3 amino acids: CASSAGDSNSPLHF. The CDR3 coding sequence is TGTGCCAGCAGCGCAGGGGACAGTAATTCACCCCTCCACTTT.

The rearrangement joins TRBV7-2 to TRBJ1-1; maybe TRBD1 (5 bases). The germline V and J ends were trimmed by 5 bases and 3 bases, with 13 bases remaining between them. CDR3 length: 14 residues. From germline, CDR1 is SGHTA and CDR2 FQGNSA. CDR3 amino acids: CASSTQGADTEAFF. Here the CDR3 DNA reads TGTGCCAGCAGCACCCAGGGTGCCGACACTGAAGCTTTCTTT.